One T cell receptor beta chain is described in this entry. The antigen is not known. PCR employed 60 Vbeta and 13 Jbeta primers. The table came from immunoSEQ multiplex PCR; TCRdb's copy has only in-frame clones and leaves some out. The sample has fewer than 85,000 clones, 60% to 85% seen once. V was trimmed by 7 bases and J by 3 bases, leaving 17 bases between them. Germline V gives CDR1 MNHEY, CDR2 SVGAGI. This CDR3 contains 15 residues. The entry originates in a study of cytomegalovirus exposure and HLA in healthy donors. Study-wide results and caveats: According to reports, the classifier identified cytomegalovirus status with high specificity and sensitivity. For most subjects, TCR beta sequences were reported to predict HLA-A and HLA-B alleles with accuracy. Across all donors, roughly uniform sequencing depth was an assumption of the presence/absence analyses.

Sequenced material: PBMCs. The V and J genes are TRBV6-5 and TRBJ2-3; weak D call: TRBD2 (5 bases). The clonotype originates from a man between 18 and 35 years old in good health and CMV-seropositive. CDR3 loop: CASTLSGSMTDTQYF. CDR3 bases: TGTGCCAGCACTTTAAGCGGATCCATGACAGATACGCAGTATTTT.